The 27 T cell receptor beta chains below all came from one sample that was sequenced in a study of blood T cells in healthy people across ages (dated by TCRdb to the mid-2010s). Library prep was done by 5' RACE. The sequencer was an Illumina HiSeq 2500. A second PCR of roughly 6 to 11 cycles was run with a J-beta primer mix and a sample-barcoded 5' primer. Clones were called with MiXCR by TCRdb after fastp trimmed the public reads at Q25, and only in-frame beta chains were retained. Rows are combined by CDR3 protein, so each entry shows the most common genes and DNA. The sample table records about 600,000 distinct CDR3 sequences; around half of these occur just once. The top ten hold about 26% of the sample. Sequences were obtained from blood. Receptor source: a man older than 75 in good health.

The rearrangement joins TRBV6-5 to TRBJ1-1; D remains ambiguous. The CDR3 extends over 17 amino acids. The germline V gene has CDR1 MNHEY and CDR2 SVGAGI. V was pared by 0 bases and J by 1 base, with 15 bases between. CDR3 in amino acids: CASSYSKVVYENTEAFF. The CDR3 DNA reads TGTGCCAGCAGTTACTCGAAAGTGGTTTACGAGAACACTGAAGCTTTCTTT.

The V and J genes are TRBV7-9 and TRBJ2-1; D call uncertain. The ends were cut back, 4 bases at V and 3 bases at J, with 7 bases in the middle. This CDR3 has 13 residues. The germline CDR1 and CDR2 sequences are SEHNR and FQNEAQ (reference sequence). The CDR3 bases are TGTGCCAGCAGCTGGGCCCTCTACAATGAGCAGTTCTTC. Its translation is CASSWALYNEQFF.

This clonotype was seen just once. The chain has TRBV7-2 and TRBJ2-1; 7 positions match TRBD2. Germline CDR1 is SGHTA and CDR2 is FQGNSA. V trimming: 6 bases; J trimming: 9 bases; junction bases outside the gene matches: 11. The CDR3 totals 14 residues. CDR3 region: CASRPLSGWGEQFF. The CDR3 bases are TGTGCCAGCAGACCTCTTAGCGGGTGGGGTGAGCAGTTCTTC.

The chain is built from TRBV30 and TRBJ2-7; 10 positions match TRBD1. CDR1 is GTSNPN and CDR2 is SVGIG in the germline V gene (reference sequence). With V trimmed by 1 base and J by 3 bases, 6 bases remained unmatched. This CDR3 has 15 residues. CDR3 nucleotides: TGTGCCTGGAGTGCAGGGACAGGGGAAAACTACGAGCAGTACTTC. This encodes CAWSAGTGENYEQYF.

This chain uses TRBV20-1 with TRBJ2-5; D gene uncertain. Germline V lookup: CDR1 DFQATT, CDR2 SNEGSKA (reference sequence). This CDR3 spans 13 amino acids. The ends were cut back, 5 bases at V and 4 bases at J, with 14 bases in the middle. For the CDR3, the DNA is TGCAGTGCTCATGACGACCCCGGAGAGACCCAGTACTTC. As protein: CSAHDDPGETQYF.

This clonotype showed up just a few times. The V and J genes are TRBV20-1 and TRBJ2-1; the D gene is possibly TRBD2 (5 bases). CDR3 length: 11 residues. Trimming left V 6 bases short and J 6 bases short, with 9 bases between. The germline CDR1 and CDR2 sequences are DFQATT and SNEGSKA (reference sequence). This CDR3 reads CSAKTSNEQFF. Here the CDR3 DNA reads TGCAGTGCAAAAACTAGCAATGAGCAGTTCTTC.

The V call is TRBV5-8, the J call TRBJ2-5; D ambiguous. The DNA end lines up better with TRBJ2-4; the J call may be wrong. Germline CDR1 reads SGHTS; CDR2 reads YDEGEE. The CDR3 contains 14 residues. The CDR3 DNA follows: TGTGCCAGCAGCTTGGGCGGCAGATTTGACATTCAGTACTTC. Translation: CASSLGGRFDIQYF.

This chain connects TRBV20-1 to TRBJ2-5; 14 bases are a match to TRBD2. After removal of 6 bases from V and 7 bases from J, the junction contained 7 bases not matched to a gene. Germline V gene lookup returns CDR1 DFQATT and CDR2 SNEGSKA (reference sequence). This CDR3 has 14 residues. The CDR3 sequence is CSARTSGRPRTQYF. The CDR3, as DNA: TGCAGTGCGAGGACTAGCGGGAGGCCACGGACCCAGTACTTC.

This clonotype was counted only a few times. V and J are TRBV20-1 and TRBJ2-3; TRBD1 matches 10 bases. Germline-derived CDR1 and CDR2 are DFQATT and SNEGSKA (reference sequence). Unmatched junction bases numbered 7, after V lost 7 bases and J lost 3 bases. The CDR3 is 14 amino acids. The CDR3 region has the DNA TGCAGTGGAACCGGGACAGGGGTGACAGATACGCAGTATTTT. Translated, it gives CSGTGTGVTDTQYF.

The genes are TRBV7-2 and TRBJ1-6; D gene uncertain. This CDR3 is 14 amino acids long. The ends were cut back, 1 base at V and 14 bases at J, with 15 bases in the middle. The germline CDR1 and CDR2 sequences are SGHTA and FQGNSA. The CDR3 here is CASSLDTGARALHF. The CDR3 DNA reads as TGTGCCAGCAGCTTAGACACCGGAGCCCGCGCCCTCCACTTT. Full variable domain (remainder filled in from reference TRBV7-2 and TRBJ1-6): GAGVSQSPSNKVTEKGKDVELRCDPISGHTALYWYRQSLGQGLEFLIYFQGNSAPDKSGLPSDRFSAERTGGSVSTLTIQRTQQEDSAVYLCASSLDTGARALHFGNGTRLTVT.

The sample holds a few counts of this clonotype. CDR3 sequence reads: CASSNSGRSNNEQFF. Written as DNA, the CDR3 is TGTGCCAGCAGCAATAGCGGGAGGTCGAACAATGAGCAGTTCTTC. This rearrangement joins TRBV28 to TRBJ2-1; 10 positions agree with TRBD2. CDR1 and CDR2 from the germline V gene are MDHEN and SYDVKM. This CDR3 has 15 amino acids. V lost 6 bases to trimming and J lost 5 bases; unmatched junction nucleotides: 7.

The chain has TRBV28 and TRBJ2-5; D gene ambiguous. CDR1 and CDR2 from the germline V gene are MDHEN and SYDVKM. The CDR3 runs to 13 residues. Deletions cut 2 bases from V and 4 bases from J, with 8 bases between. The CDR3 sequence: CASSLSRRETQYF. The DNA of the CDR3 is TGTGCCAGCAGTTTAAGTAGAAGAGAGACCCAGTACTTC.

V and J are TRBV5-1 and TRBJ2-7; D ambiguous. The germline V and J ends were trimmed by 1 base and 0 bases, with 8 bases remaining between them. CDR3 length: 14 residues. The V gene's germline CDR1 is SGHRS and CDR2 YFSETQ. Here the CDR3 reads CASSLTDGSYEQYF. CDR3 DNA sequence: TGCGCCAGCAGCTTGACGGACGGCTCCTACGAGCAGTACTTC.

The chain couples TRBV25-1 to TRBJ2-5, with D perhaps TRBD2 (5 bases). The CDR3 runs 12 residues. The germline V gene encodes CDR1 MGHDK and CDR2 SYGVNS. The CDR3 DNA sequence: TGTGCGCCCAACGCGGGTCAAGAGACCCAGTACTTC. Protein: CAPNAGQETQYF.

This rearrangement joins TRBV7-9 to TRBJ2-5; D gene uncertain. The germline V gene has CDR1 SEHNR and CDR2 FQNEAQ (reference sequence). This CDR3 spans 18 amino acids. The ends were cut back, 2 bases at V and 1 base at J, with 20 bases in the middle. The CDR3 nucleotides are TGTGCCAGCAGCTTAATGGTTGGCCGAGCCACCCTCCAAGAGACCCAGTACTTC. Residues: CASSLMVGRATLQETQYF.

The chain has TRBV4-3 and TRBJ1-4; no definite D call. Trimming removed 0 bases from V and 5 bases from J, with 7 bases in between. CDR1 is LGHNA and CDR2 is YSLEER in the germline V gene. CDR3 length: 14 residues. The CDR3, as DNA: TGCGCCAGCAGCCAAGAGGAAGGGAATGAAAAACTGTTTTTT. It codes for CASSQEEGNEKLFF.

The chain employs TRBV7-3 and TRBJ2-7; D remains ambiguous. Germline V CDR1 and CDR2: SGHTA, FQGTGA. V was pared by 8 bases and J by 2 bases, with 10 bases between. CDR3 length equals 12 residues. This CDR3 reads CASGPRAYEQYF. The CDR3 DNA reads TGTGCCAGCGGACCTAGGGCCTACGAGCAGTACTTC.

This CDR3 is CASSATRQSTEAFF. The CDR3 nucleotides read TGCGCCAGCAGCGCTACTAGACAGTCCACTGAAGCTTTCTTT. The chain is built from TRBV5-1 and TRBJ1-1; TRBD1 might be the D (5 bases). Trimming shortened V by 4 bases and J by 4 bases, and 14 bases separated the two germline ends. The V gene's germline CDR1 is SGHRS and CDR2 YFSETQ. The CDR3 totals 14 residues.

The CDR3 DNA reads as TGTGCCAGCACCACCAGCGGGAAAGAGACCCAGTACTTC. The encoded protein is CASTTSGKETQYF. The chain has TRBV11-2 and TRBJ2-5; 7 nucleotides line up with TRBD2. V lost 7 bases to trimming and J lost 3 bases; unmatched junction nucleotides: 5. From germline, CDR1 is SGHAT and CDR2 FQNNGV. CDR3 length equals 13 residues.

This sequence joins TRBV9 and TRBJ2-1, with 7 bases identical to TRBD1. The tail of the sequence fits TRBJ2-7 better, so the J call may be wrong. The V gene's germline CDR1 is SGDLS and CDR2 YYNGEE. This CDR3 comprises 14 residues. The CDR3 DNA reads TGTGCCAGCAGTTCCGGACAGGCCTACAATGAGCAGTACTTC. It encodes CASSSGQAYNEQYF.

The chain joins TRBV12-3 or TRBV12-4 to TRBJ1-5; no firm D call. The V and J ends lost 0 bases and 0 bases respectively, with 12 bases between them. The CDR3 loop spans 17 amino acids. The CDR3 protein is CASSLATAQFSNQPQHF. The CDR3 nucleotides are TGTGCCAGCAGTTTAGCCACAGCGCAATTTAGCAATCAGCCCCAGCATTTT.

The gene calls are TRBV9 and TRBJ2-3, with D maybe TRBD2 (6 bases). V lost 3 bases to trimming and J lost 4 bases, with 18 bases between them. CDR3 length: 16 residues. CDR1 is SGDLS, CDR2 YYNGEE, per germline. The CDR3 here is CASSEGLALRPDTQYF. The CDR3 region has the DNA TGTGCCAGCAGCGAGGGACTGGCGTTAAGACCAGATACGCAGTATTTT. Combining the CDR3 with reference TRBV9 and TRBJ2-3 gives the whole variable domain DSGVTQTPKHLITATGQRVTLRCSPRSGDLSVYWYQQSLDQGLQFLIQYYNGEERAKGNILERFSAQQFPDLHSELNLSSLELGDSALYFCASSEGLALRPDTQYFGPGTRLTVL.

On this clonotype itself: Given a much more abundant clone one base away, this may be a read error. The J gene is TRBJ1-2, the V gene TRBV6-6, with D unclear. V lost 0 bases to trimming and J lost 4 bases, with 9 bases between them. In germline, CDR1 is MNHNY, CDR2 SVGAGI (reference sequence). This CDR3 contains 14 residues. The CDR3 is CASSYSGASYGYTF. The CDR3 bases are TGTGCCAGCAGTTACTCAGGCGCGAGCTATGGCTACACCTTC.

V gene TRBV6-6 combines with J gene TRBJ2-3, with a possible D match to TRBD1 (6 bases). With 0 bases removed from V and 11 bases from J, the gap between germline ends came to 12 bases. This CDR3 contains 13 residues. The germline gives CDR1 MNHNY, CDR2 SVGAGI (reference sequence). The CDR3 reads CASSYSRGNMQYF. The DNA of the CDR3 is TGTGCCAGCAGTTACTCGAGGGGGAATATGCAGTATTTT.

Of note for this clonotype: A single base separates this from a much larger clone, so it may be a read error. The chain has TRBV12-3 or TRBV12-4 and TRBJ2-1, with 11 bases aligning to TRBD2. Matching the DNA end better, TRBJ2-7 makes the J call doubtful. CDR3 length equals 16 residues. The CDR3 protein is CASSPGLAASYNEQYF. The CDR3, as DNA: TGTGCCAGCAGTCCGGGACTAGCGGCGTCCTACAATGAGCAGTACTTC.

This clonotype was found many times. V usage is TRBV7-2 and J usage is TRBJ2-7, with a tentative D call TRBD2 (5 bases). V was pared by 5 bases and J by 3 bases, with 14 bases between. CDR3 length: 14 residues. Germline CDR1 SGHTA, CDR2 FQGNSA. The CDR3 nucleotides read TGTGCCAGCAGCACTAGTGCCTTCAACTACGAGCAGTACTTC. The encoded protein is CASSTSAFNYEQYF.

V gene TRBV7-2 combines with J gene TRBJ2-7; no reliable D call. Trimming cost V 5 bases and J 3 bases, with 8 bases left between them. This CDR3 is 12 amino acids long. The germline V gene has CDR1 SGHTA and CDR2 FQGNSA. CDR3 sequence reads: CASSETDYEQYF. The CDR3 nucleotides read TGTGCCAGCAGCGAAACAGACTACGAGCAGTACTTC. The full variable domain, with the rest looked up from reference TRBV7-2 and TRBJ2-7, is GAGVSQSPSNKVTEKGKDVELRCDPISGHTALYWYRQSLGQGLEFLIYFQGNSAPDKSGLPSDRFSAERTGGSVSTLTIQRTQQEDSAVYLCASSETDYEQYFGPGTRLTVT.